The 13 T cell receptor beta chains presented below share a single source sample, sequenced in a study of blood T cell repertoires in COVID-19. Libraries were prepared by immunoSEQ multiplex PCR; TCRdb keeps only in-frame clonotypes and omits some of them. The sample consists of approximately 96,000 clones, about 90% of them appearing once. Sequenced: peripheral blood. Receptors originate from a human donor with COVID-19, enrolled during active disease. The donor label of this sample is uncertain.

This chain connects TRBV9 to TRBJ1-2, with D tentatively TRBD1 (5 bases). V dropped 4 bases and J dropped 5 bases, with 15 bases sitting between them. From germline, CDR1 is SGDLS and CDR2 YYNGEE. The CDR3 is 14 amino acids. The CDR3 DNA sequence: TGTGCCAGCAGCCCCCCCGGGGGGGGTTATGGCTACACCTTC. Encoded protein: CASSPPGGGYGYTF.

This clone is a singleton in its sample. V gene TRBV7-6 combines with J gene TRBJ2-2, with D possibly matching TRBD2 (5 bases). V was clipped by 2 bases and J by 6 bases, with 10 bases between them. The CDR3 contains 14 residues. The germline gives CDR1 SGHVS, CDR2 FNYEAQ. The CDR3 is CASSLRGISGELFF. CDR3 nucleotide sequence: TGTGCCAGCAGCTTACGAGGGATCTCCGGGGAGCTGTTTTTT.

V usage is TRBV5-1 and J usage is TRBJ1-5; a weak D match, TRBD1 (5 bases). There are 14 residues in the CDR3. The germline gives CDR1 SGHRS, CDR2 YFSETQ. Trimming stripped 4 bases from V and 6 bases from J, with 14 bases between. CDR3 DNA: TGCGCCAGCAGCGGTGGAGGGGAGGGTCAGCCCCAGCATTTT. Protein: CASSGGGEGQPQHF.

The chain employs TRBV11-3 and TRBJ2-1; TRBD1 might be the D (5 bases). Trimming stripped 2 bases from V and 8 bases from J, with 10 bases between. The CDR3 length is 13 residues. From germline, CDR1 is SGHNT and CDR2 YENEEA. The chain's CDR3 is CASSLRGWDEQFF. In nucleotides, the CDR3 is TGTGCCAGCAGCTTAAGGGGTTGGGATGAGCAGTTCTTC.

The chain carries TRBV5-1 and TRBJ2-7; TRBD2 is a possible D gene (6 bases). This CDR3 is 14 amino acids long. The V gene's germline CDR1 is SGHRS and CDR2 YFSETQ. V dropped 6 bases and J dropped 1 base, with 14 bases sitting between them. The CDR3 loop is CASTEGTSSYEQYF. The CDR3 DNA sequence: TGCGCCAGCACGGAGGGGACCAGTTCCTACGAGCAGTACTTC.

The chain employs TRBV19 and TRBJ2-5, with D perhaps matching TRBD2 (5 bases). Germline V gene data show CDR1 as LNHDA and CDR2 as SQIVND (reference sequence). Trimming stripped 3 bases from V and 7 bases from J, with 6 bases between. This CDR3 comprises 11 residues. CDR3 protein: CASSIGGTQYF. The CDR3 bases are TGTGCCAGTAGTATTGGAGGGACCCAGTACTTC.

The gene calls are TRBV4-1 and TRBJ1-1; TRBD1 aligns across 7 bases. This CDR3 region has 15 residues. After removal of 1 base from V and 7 bases from J, the junction contained 9 bases not matched to a gene. Per germline, CDR1 MGHRA and CDR2 YSYEKL. CDR3 coding DNA: TGCGCCAGCAGCCAAGGAGACAGGGACGGGATTGAAGCTTTCTTT. It codes for CASSQGDRDGIEAFF.

The chain is built from TRBV9 and TRBJ2-7; 13 nucleotides line up with TRBD2. This CDR3 spans 16 amino acids. Germline V gives CDR1 SGDLS, CDR2 YYNGEE. The trim removed 2 bases at V and 2 bases at J, leaving 4 bases unmatched. In DNA, the CDR3 is TGTGCCAGCAGCGTCGGACTAGCGGGAGCCCCCTACGAGCAGTACTTC. This translates into CASSVGLAGAPYEQYF.

The chain carries TRBV5-1 and TRBJ2-3; D might be TRBD1 (6 bases). The germline gives CDR1 SGHRS, CDR2 YFSETQ. The CDR3 covers 16 residues. Trimming took off 4 bases at V and 2 bases at J, with 17 bases between the two ends. CDR3 DNA sequence: TGCGCCAGCAGCGACCGGACAGAACCTCCCACAGATACGCAGTATTTT. Translated, it gives CASSDRTEPPTDTQYF.

The chain joins TRBV24-1 to TRBJ2-2, with unresolved D. V shed 3 bases and J shed 7 bases, with 11 bases lying between them. CDR1 and CDR2 (germline): KGHDR, SFDVKD. The CDR3 runs 14 residues. The chain's CDR3 is CATSDPRRGGELFF. The CDR3 DNA reads as TGTGCCACCAGTGATCCCCGTCGCGGCGGGGAGCTGTTTTTT.

This chain joins TRBV4-2 and TRBJ2-3; a weak D match, TRBD1 (6 bases). CDR1 and CDR2 from the germline V gene are LGHNA and YNFKEQ. The CDR3 runs 16 residues. V was clipped by 0 bases and J by 5 bases, with 15 bases between them. The CDR3 loop reads CASSQEGTRTGDTQYF. In nucleotides, the CDR3 is TGTGCCAGCAGCCAAGAAGGGACAAGGACGGGAGATACGCAGTATTTT.

The gene calls are TRBV18 and TRBJ1-2; no clear D gene. V was trimmed by 6 bases and J by 0 bases, leaving 14 bases between them. The germline V gene has CDR1 KGHSH and CDR2 LQKENI. The CDR3 is 15 amino acids. CDR3 protein: CASSRPALANYGYTF. CDR3 sequence (DNA): TGTGCCAGCTCCCGTCCAGCGTTAGCTAACTATGGCTACACCTTC.

This rearrangement joins TRBV2 to TRBJ1-6; 9 bases are a match to TRBD1. The CDR3 sequence is 14 residues long. V trimming: 5 bases; J trimming: 10 bases; junction bases outside the gene matches: 6. Germline V lookup: CDR1 SNHLY, CDR2 FYNNEI. As DNA, the CDR3 is TGTGCCAGCAGTAGGACAGGGGTTCGCTCACCCCTCCACTTT. Translation: CASSRTGVRSPLHF.